This T cell receptor beta chain appears in the sequencing data of a study of blood T cell repertoires in COVID-19. Overall study: Acute and convalescent COVID-19 specimens originated in the United States, Italy and Spain.

Assay: immunoSEQ multiplex PCR; the TCRdb copy retains only in-frame clones and omits some. The sample has 95,000 to 110,000 clones, roughly four fifths seen once. This clone was seen only a few times. The receptor was isolated from a man in his fifties or sixties with acute or convalescent COVID-19. The sequenced material came from peripheral blood.

The CDR3 region is CASSLVGSGELFF. CDR3 coding DNA: TGTGCCAGCAGCTTGGTGGGGAGCGGGGAGCTGTTTTTT. The chain links TRBV5-4 to TRBJ2-2, with TRBD2 as a possible D gene (5 bases). The CDR3 has 13 amino acids. In germline, CDR1 is SGHNT, CDR2 YYREEE (reference sequence). V was cut by 0 bases and J by 7 bases, with 7 bases left in between.